These 9 T cell receptor beta chains came from one sample sequenced in a study of T cells after yellow fever vaccination. One entry per CDR3 protein, called by TCRdb with MiXCR from the 5' RACE reads. The sample carries hundreds of thousands of distinct CDR3 sequences, 3.6% recorded once. Sample: PBMCs, taken on the day of the yellow fever booster vaccination. These receptors all come from a man aged 18 to 30 who received the YFV17D yellow fever vaccine.

This clonotype was counted many times. V is TRBV9 and J is TRBJ2-3; TRBD2 might be the D (5 bases). The germline V gene has CDR1 SGDLS and CDR2 YYNGEE. V was pared by 0 bases and J by 4 bases, with 15 bases between. The CDR3 consists of 16 residues. The CDR3 DNA reads TGTGCCAGCAGCGTAGAGACGGGGAAAAAGGCAGATACGCAGTATTTT. Its protein product is CASSVETGKKADTQYF.

This clonotype was seen repeatedly, ten times or more. The V gene is TRBV6-1, the J gene TRBJ1-5; D gene ambiguous. CDR1 and CDR2 (germline): MNHNS, SASEGT. Trimming left V 2 bases short and J 7 bases short, with 9 bases between. The CDR3 runs to 13 residues. This CDR3 is CASSETGGQPQHF. CDR3 DNA: TGTGCCAGCAGTGAAACCGGTGGACAGCCCCAGCATTTT.

This clonotype was observed at least ten times. The V and J genes are TRBV5-1 and TRBJ2-5; D perhaps matches TRBD2 (5 bases). Germline V gives CDR1 SGHRS, CDR2 YFSETQ. The V end was cut by 0 bases, the J end by 0 bases, with 9 bases between. CDR3 length equals 15 residues. The CDR3 DNA follows: TGCGCCAGCAGCTTGGGGAGGCAGTACCAAGAGACCCAGTACTTC. Amino acids: CASSLGRQYQETQYF.

This clonotype was observed a few times. The DNA for the CDR3 is TGTGCCAGCAGCCAATCCGGGACAGGGTACAATGAGCAGTTCTTC. Its protein product is CASSQSGTGYNEQFF. The V and J genes are TRBV7-3 and TRBJ2-1; 9 nucleotides match TRBD1. The germline gives CDR1 SGHTA, CDR2 FQGTGA. Trimming took 5 bases from V and 4 from J; bases not matched to a gene: 6. This CDR3 has 15 residues.

The chain employs TRBV2 and TRBJ2-6; the D gene is possibly TRBD1 (5 bases). CDR1 is SNHLY and CDR2 is FYNNEI in the germline V gene. The CDR3 runs 14 residues. V was shortened by 8 bases and J by 0 bases, with 8 bases between the two germline ends. The CDR3 reads CASGHGSGANVLTF. The CDR3, as DNA: TGTGCCAGCGGACACGGCTCTGGGGCCAACGTCCTGACTTTC. The variable domain in full, completed from reference TRBV2 and TRBJ2-6, reads EPEVTQTPSHQVTQMGQEVILRCVPISNHLYFYWYRQILGQKVEFLVSFYNNEISEKSEIFDDQFSVERPDGSNFTLKIRSTKLEDSAMYFCASGHGSGANVLTFGAGSRLTVL.

This clonotype was observed a handful of times. The chain joins TRBV5-1 to TRBJ2-5; 9 nucleotides match TRBD1. After removal of 4 bases from V and 4 bases from J, the junction contained 8 bases not matched to a gene. The germline V gene encodes CDR1 SGHRS and CDR2 YFSETQ. This CDR3 contains 15 residues. CDR3 sequence (DNA): TGCGCCAGCAGCGGAGGGGACAGGGTGGTAGAGACCCAGTACTTC. Amino acids: CASSGGDRVVETQYF.

The CDR3 DNA reads as TGTGCCAGCAGCTTAACCGGGGACAACTACGAGCAGTACTTC. Translation gives CASSLTGDNYEQYF. This chain connects TRBV7-3 to TRBJ2-7; possible D gene TRBD1, 6 bases. The V end was cut by 0 bases, the J end by 3 bases, with 9 bases between. This CDR3 has 14 amino acids. Germline values: CDR1 SGHTA, CDR2 FQGTGA.

This clonotype was seen more than once but under ten times. The rearrangement links TRBV5-4 to TRBJ2-3, with TRBD2 identical over 7 bases. The length of the CDR3 is 14 residues. Germline trimming cut 5 bases from V and 0 bases from J; bases unmatched to any gene: 3. CDR1 is SGHNT and CDR2 is YYREEE in the germline V gene (reference sequence). CDR3 amino acids: CASRPGGSTDTQYF. The CDR3 bases are TGTGCCAGCAGACCGGGGGGAAGCACAGATACGCAGTATTTT. The full variable domain, with the rest looked up from reference TRBV5-4 and TRBJ2-3, is ETGVTQSPTHLIKTRGQQVTLRCSSQSGHNTVSWYQQALGQGPQFIFQYYREEENGRGNFPPRFSGLQFPNYSSELNVNALELDDSALYLCASRPGGSTDTQYFGPGTRLTVL.

This clonotype has only a few counts. The chain combines TRBV6-6 with TRBJ2-7; 7 bases map to TRBD2. The junction had 9 bases not matched to a gene; V was cut back by 5 bases and J by 2 bases. CDR1 MNHNY and CDR2 SVGAGI come from the germline V gene (reference sequence). CDR3 length equals 15 residues. CDR3 sequence reads: CASSLTTAGAYEQYV. CDR3 coding DNA: TGTGCCAGCAGTCTAACGACTGCGGGAGCCTACGAGCAGTACGTC.